The entry below describes one T cell receptor (beta chain). The data stem from a study of blood T cell repertoires in COVID-19. Study as a whole: Some COVID-19 samples were acute and others convalescent; all came from the United States, Italy and Spain.

The germline V gene encodes CDR1 SGHVS and CDR2 FQNEAQ. This CDR3 has 14 residues. V lost 1 base to trimming and J lost 2 bases, with 9 bases between them. TCRdb's table, derived via immunoSEQ multiplex PCR, lists solely in-frame clones and lacks some. The table has about 120,000 clones, approximately 87% seen once; the top ten hold about 2.2%. The clonotype comes from a man aged 25 to 40 with acute or convalescent COVID-19. Specimen: peripheral blood. This rearrangement joins TRBV7-8 to TRBJ2-7; D not certain. The CDR3 nucleotides read TGTGCCAGCAGCTTAGACAGAAATGCCTACGAGCAGTACTTC. Translation: CASSLDRNAYEQYF.